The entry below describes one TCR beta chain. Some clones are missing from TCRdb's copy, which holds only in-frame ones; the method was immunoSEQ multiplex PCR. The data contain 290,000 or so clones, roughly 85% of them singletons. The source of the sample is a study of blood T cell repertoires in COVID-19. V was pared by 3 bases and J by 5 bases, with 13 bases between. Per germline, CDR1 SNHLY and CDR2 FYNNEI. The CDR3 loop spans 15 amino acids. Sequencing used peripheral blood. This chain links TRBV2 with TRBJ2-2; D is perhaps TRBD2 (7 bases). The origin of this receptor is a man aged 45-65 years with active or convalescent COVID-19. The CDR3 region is CASSEGGRQTGELFF. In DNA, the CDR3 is TGTGCCAGCAGTGAGGGGGGGCGCCAAACCGGGGAGCTGTTTTTT.